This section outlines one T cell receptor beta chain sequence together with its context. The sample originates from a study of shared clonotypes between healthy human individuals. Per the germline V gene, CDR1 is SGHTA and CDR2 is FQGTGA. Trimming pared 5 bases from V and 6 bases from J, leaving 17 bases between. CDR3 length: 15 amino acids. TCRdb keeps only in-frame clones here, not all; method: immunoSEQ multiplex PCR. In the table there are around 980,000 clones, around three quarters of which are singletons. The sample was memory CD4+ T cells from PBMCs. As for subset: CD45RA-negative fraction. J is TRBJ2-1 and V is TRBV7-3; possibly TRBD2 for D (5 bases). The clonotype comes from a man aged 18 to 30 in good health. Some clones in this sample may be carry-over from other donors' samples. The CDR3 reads CASSPRAARSNEQFF. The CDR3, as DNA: TGTGCCAGCAGCCCCCGAGCGGCACGGAGCAATGAGCAGTTCTTC.